The 19 T cell receptor beta chains below all came from one sample that was sequenced in a study of blood T cell repertoires in COVID-19. Libraries were prepared by immunoSEQ multiplex PCR; TCRdb keeps only in-frame clonotypes and omits some of them. The data show 120,000 or so clones, with approximately 80% seen just once and 1.5% to 2% held by the top ten. Sequencing used peripheral blood. These receptors originate from a man between 65 and 79 years old with acute or convalescent COVID-19.

V usage is TRBV19 and J usage is TRBJ2-3, with 12 nucleotides matching TRBD2. Trimming cost V 3 bases and J 3 bases; bases outside gene matches: 13. The CDR3 covers 19 residues. Germline-derived CDR1 and CDR2 are LNHDA and SQIVND (reference sequence). The CDR3 DNA reads TGTGCCAGTAGTATTAGGACTAGCGGGGAGCTATTAAGTACAGATACGCAGTATTTT. Translating gives CASSIRTSGELLSTDTQYF.

The chain combines TRBV4-2 with TRBJ2-1; 7 bases line up with TRBD1. V trimming: 3 bases; J trimming: 15 bases; junction bases outside the gene matches: 8. CDR1 is LGHNA and CDR2 is YNFKEQ in the germline V gene. This CDR3 comprises 12 residues. CDR3 DNA: TGTGCCAGCAGCCAGGGGCCGGGACAGCTGTTCTTC. Its translation: CASSQGPGQLFF.

The chain couples TRBV18 to TRBJ2-3; 8 bases map to TRBD2. Germline V gives CDR1 KGHSH, CDR2 LQKENI. The CDR3 has 18 amino acids. The V segment lost 1 base and the J segment 0 bases; nucleotides outside the gene matches: 9. CDR3 loop: CASSPRRSGGLSTDTQYF. The CDR3 DNA reads as TGTGCCAGCTCACCACGTAGAAGCGGGGGTCTTAGCACAGATACGCAGTATTTT.

J is TRBJ2-4 and V is TRBV11-1; a possible D gene is TRBD1 (6 bases). Trimming took off 5 bases at V and 6 bases at J, with 8 bases between the two ends. The germline CDR1 and CDR2 sequences are SGHAT and FQDESV (reference sequence). CDR3 length: 12 amino acids. In nucleotides, the CDR3 is TGTGCCAGCAGCCTACAGGGAAACATTCAGTACTTC. It is translated as CASSLQGNIQYF. Based on the CDR3 plus reference TRBV11-1 and TRBJ2-4, the full variable domain is EAEVAQSPRYKITEKSQAVAFWCDPISGHATLYWYRQILGQGPELLVQFQDESVVDDSQLPKDRFSAERLKGVDSTLKIQPAELGDSAMYLCASSLQGNIQYFGAGTRLSVL.

The chain is built from TRBV6-5 and TRBJ2-1; TRBD1 might be the D (5 bases). This CDR3 has 14 residues. CDR1 is MNHEY and CDR2 is SVGAGI in the germline V gene. Trimming shortened V by 8 bases and J by 7 bases, and 18 bases separated the two germline ends. CDR3 bases: TGTGCCAGCGTTAATACCAATGGGGCAAATGAGCAGTTCTTC. Its translation: CASVNTNGANEQFF.

The chain is built from TRBV29-1 and TRBJ1-3, with D unresolved. V lost 4 bases to trimming and J lost 3 bases, with 22 bases between them. The germline V gene encodes CDR1 SQVTM and CDR2 ANQGSEA. This CDR3 contains 17 residues. CDR3 protein: CSVGPRVPGYFGNTIYF. The DNA for the CDR3 is TGCAGCGTTGGCCCCAGAGTGCCCGGGTACTTTGGAAACACCATATATTTT.

The chain is built from TRBV4-1 and TRBJ2-7, with D possibly matching TRBD1 (6 bases). Trimming removed 1 base from V and 5 bases from J, with 15 bases in between. The V gene's germline CDR1 is MGHRA and CDR2 YSYEKL. The CDR3 sequence is 15 residues long. CDR3 sequence: CASSQGTVGKDEQYF. CDR3 sequence (DNA): TGCGCCAGCAGCCAAGGGACAGTCGGGAAAGACGAGCAGTACTTC.

DNA of the CDR3: TGCAGCGTTGGGGGAACAGGGTCGGATGGCTATGGCTACACCTTC. It translates to CSVGGTGSDGYGYTF. The chain employs TRBV29-1 and TRBJ1-2, with D perhaps matching TRBD1 (6 bases). Germline CDR1 SQVTM, CDR2 ANQGSEA. This CDR3 comprises 15 residues. V lost 4 bases to trimming and J lost 4 bases, with 19 bases between them.

The chain links TRBV18 to TRBJ1-1; the match to TRBD1 covers 8 bases. V lost 8 bases and J lost 6; bases outside the gene matches: 11. Per the germline V gene, CDR1 is KGHSH and CDR2 is LQKENI. This CDR3 is 14 amino acids long. The chain's CDR3 is CASRRQGNFPEAFF. CDR3 nucleotide sequence: TGTGCCAGCCGCCGACAGGGGAATTTTCCTGAAGCTTTCTTT.

This clone appeared a single time. The rearrangement uses TRBV6-1 and TRBJ1-1; D gene uncertain. The germline CDR1 and CDR2 sequences are MNHNS and SASEGT. Trimming cost V 3 bases and J 0 bases, with 11 bases left between them. The length of the CDR3 is 15 residues. CDR3 in amino acids: CASSDFPVLNTEAFF. As DNA, the CDR3 is TGTGCCAGCAGTGATTTCCCGGTCCTGAACACTGAAGCTTTCTTT.

The J gene is TRBJ2-7, the V gene TRBV6-5, with a possible D match to TRBD2 (5 bases). The CDR3 covers 15 residues. Germline V CDR1 and CDR2: MNHEY, SVGAGI. The ends were cut back, 5 bases at V and 0 bases at J, with 14 bases in the middle. This CDR3 is CASSPRVGSSYEQYF. The DNA of the CDR3 is TGTGCCAGCAGTCCTCGGGTAGGGAGCTCCTACGAGCAGTACTTC.

The chain joins TRBV27 to TRBJ1-1, with 9 bases aligning to TRBD1. V was pared by 5 bases and J by 7 bases, with 5 bases of the junction left unmatched. The length of the CDR3 is 13 residues. CDR1 MNHEY and CDR2 SMNVEV come from the germline V gene (reference sequence). The CDR3 coding sequence is TGTGCCAGCAGTCCAGGGACAGGGATTGAAGCTTTCTTT. This codes for CASSPGTGIEAFF.

V gene TRBV18 combines with J gene TRBJ1-2, with unresolved D. Trimming removed 3 bases at V and 1 base at J, with 6 bases between. This CDR3 comprises 13 residues. CDR1 is KGHSH and CDR2 is LQKENI in the germline V gene. In DNA form, the CDR3 reads TGTGCCAGCTCACCGAGCGGTAACTATGGCTACACCTTC. Translated, it gives CASSPSGNYGYTF.

This clone has a single count. V is TRBV18 and J is TRBJ2-3, with D unclear. Germline V CDR1 and CDR2: KGHSH, LQKENI. Trimming removed 3 bases at V and 4 bases at J, with 8 bases between. The CDR3 is 13 residues long. This CDR3 reads CASSPGAPDTQYF. CDR3 DNA sequence: TGTGCCAGCTCACCCGGTGCCCCAGATACGCAGTATTTT.

This clone was counted a few times. The genes are TRBV5-6 and TRBJ1-6; D gene ambiguous. Per the germline V gene, CDR1 is SGHDT and CDR2 is YYEEEE. With 3 bases removed from V and 1 base from J, the gap between germline ends came to 11 bases. CDR3 length: 16 residues. The CDR3 sequence: CASSSERGSYNSPLHF. The CDR3 bases are TGTGCCAGCAGCTCTGAGCGGGGTTCCTATAATTCACCCCTCCACTTT.

J is TRBJ2-5 and V is TRBV15; D might be TRBD2 (7 bases). The CDR3 has 14 residues. Germline V gene sequence: CDR1 LNHNV, CDR2 YYDKDF (reference sequence). Deletions cut 3 bases from V and 3 bases from J, with 11 bases between. The CDR3 protein is CATSSRGGEETQYF. CDR3 sequence (DNA): TGTGCCACCAGCAGCCGAGGGGGGGAAGAGACCCAGTACTTC.

The chain joins TRBV7-6 to TRBJ2-1, with a possible D match to TRBD2 (8 bases). Germline V gives CDR1 SGHVS, CDR2 FNYEAQ. V lost 6 bases, J lost 2 bases, and 23 bases lay in between. The CDR3 has 18 residues. The CDR3, as DNA: TGTGCCAGCAGTCTTAGGGGGCGGGGGGTCTCAACCTACAATGAGCAGTTCTTC. It encodes CASSLRGRGVSTYNEQFF.

The chain recombines TRBV10-3 with TRBJ2-5, with TRBD1 as a possible D gene (5 bases). Trimming left V 3 bases short and J 5 bases short, with 16 bases between. The CDR3 loop spans 15 amino acids. Germline values: CDR1 ENHRY, CDR2 SYGVKD. CDR3 sequence: CAISDDVGAGETQYF. The CDR3 DNA reads as TGTGCCATCAGTGATGACGTTGGGGCCGGGGAGACCCAGTACTTC.

The V and J genes are TRBV5-5 and TRBJ1-3; TRBD1 matches 7 bases. The CDR3 runs to 14 residues. Trimming at V came to 2 bases and at J to 3 bases, leaving 2 bases not matched to a gene. Germline values: CDR1 SGHKS, CDR2 YYEKEE (reference sequence). The CDR3 DNA follows: TGTGCCAGCAGCTTACAGGGGCTTGGAAACACCATATATTTT. This sequence encodes CASSLQGLGNTIYF.